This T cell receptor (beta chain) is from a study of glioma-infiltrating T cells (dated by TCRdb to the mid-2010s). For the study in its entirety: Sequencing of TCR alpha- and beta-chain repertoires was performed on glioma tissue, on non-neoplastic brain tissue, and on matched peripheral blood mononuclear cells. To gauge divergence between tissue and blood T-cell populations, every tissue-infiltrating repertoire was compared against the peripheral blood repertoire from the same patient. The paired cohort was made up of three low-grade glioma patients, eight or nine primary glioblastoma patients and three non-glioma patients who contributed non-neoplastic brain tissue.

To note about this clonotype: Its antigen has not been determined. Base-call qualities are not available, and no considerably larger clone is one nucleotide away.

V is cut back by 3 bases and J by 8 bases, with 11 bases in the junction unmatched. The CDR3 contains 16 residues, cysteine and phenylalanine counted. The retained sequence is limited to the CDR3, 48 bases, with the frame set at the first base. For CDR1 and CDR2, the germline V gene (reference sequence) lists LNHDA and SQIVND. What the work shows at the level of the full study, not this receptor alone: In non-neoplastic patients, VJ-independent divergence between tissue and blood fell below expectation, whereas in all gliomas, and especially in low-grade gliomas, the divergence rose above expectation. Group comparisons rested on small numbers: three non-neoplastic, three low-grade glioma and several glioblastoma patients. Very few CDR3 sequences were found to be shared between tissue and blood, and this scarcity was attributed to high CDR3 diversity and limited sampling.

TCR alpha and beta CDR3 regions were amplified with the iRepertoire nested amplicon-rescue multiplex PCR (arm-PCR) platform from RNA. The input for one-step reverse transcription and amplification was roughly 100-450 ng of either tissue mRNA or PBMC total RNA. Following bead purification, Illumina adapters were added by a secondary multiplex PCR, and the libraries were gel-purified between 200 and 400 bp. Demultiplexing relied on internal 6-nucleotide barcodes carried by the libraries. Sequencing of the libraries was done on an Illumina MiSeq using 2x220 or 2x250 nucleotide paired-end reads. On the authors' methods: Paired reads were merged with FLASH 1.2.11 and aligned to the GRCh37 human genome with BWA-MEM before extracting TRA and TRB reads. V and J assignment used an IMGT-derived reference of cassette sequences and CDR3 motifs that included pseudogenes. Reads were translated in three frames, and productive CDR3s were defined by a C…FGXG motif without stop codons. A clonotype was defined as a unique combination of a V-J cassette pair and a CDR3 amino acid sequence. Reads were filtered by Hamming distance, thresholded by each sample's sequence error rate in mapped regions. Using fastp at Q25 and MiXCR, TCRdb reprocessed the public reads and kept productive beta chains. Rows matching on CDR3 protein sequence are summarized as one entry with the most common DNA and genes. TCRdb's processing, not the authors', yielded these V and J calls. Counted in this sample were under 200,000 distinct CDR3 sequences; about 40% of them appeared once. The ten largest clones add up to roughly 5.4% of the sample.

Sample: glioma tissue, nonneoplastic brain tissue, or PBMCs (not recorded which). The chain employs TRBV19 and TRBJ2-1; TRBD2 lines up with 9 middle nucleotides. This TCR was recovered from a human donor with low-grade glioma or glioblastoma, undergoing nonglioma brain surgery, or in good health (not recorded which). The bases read TGTGCCAGTAGTATCGCGTCTAGCGGGGCTCGGGATGAGCAGTTCTTC. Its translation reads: CASSIASSGARDEQFF.